Listed below are T cell receptor beta chains from one sample, sequenced in a study of cytomegalovirus exposure and HLA in healthy donors. Using immunoSEQ multiplex PCR, the repertoire was profiled, and TCRdb retains in-frame clones only, with some absent. The sample shows under 150,000 clones, around 87% of them seen only once. Sequencing was done on a sample of PBMCs. The receptors here all came from a man aged 18 to 30 in good health and CMV-seropositive. Each CDR3 is given with its conserved first and last residue. The order of the fields is D gene, V gene, J gene, CDR3 length, clone size, CDR3 DNA, CDR3 protein. D genes are given only for firm matches. Clone size is stated in some rows and not others, as once, few, many or a class when expanded.

TRBD1	TRBV7-9	TRBJ1-2	15	NA	TGTGCCAGCAGCAACTCCGCGGGACAGGGGGAGGGCTACACCTTC	CASSNSAGQGEGYTF
NA	TRBV5-5	TRBJ2-7	14	NA	TGTGCCAGCAGCTTGGAACCGCAGGACTACGAGCAGTACTTC	CASSLEPQDYEQYF
NA	TRBV6-1	TRBJ1-2	14	many	TGTGCCAGCAGGGCTACAGCTTCTAACTATGGCTACACCTTC	CASRATASNYGYTF
NA	TRBV6-1	TRBJ1-3	15	NA	TGTGCCAGCAACATGCGGGGACTCTCTGGAAACACCATATATTTT	CASNMRGLSGNTIYF
TRBD1	TRBV6-1	TRBJ2-7	15	NA	TGTGCCAGCAGCCGCTCGAGGACAGGGCCCTACGAGCAGTACTTC	CASSRSRTGPYEQYF
NA	TRBV11-3	TRBJ1-2	14	NA	TGTGCCAGCAGCGGAGTATCAGCTAACTATGGCTACACCTTC	CASSGVSANYGYTF
TRBD2	TRBV5-1	TRBJ2-5	15	NA	TGCGCCAGCGCCTTTTTATCTAGCGGACAAGAGACCCAGTACTTC	CASAFLSSGQETQYF
TRBD1	TRBV27	TRBJ2-1	15	NA	TGTGCCAGCAGTTTCCTTACGGGACAGGGGCGTGAGCAGTTCTTC	CASSFLTGQGREQFF
NA	TRBV6-4	TRBJ2-1	15	few	TGTGCCAGCAGTGACGATGGCCGACGGGGGAATGAGCAGTTCTTC	CASSDDGRRGNEQFF
TRBD2	TRBV5-4	TRBJ2-7	15	NA	TGTGCCAGCAGCTTTCCTGGGGCGGGAGCCTACGAGCAGTACTTC	CASSFPGAGAYEQYF
TRBD2	TRBV2	TRBJ2-7	14	NA	TGTGCCAGCAGTGTCGCGGGAGGAGCTTACGAGCAGTACTTC	CASSVAGGAYEQYF
TRBD1	TRBV5-6	TRBJ1-2	13	NA	TGTGCCAGCAGCAAGGGACAGGGGAGGGGCTACACCTTC	CASSKGQGRGYTF
NA	TRBV2	TRBJ2-5	11	NA	TGTGCCAGCACCCGTTCGGAGACCCAGTACTTC	CASTRSETQYF
NA	TRBV7-8	TRBJ1-5	14	NA	TGTGCCAGCAGCTTAGGCAGGGACAATCAGCCCCAGCATTTT	CASSLGRDNQPQHF
TRBD2	TRBV5-1	TRBJ2-3	16	NA	TGCGCCAGCAGCTTCAGACTAGCGGGGGGGACAGATACGCAGTATTTT	CASSFRLAGGTDTQYF
NA	TRBV29-1	TRBJ2-7	15	NA	TGCAGCGTTGAAGTCCAAGGCGGGACCCCCTACGAGCAGTACTTC	CSVEVQGGTPYEQYF
TRBD1	TRBV10-3	TRBJ1-5	15	NA	TGTGCCACCGCGGCCACAGGGGGCCGCAATCAGCCCCAGCATTTT	CATAATGGRNQPQHF
NA	TRBV5-1	TRBJ2-3	15	NA	TGCGCCAGCAGATTCGACGGACCAAGGAGGGATACGCAGTATTTT	CASRFDGPRRDTQYF
TRBD2	TRBV6-1	TRBJ2-5	14	few	TGTGCCAGCGGGGGGGGAGGAGGGCAAGAGACCCAGTACTTC	CASGGGGGQETQYF
NA	TRBV9	TRBJ2-1	13	NA	TGTGCCAGTCAGGGTAGAAGGAGCAATGAGCAGTTCTTC	CASQGRRSNEQFF
TRBD2	TRBV7-8	TRBJ2-7	15	NA	TGTGCCAGCAGGTCCATACTAGCGGGAGACTACGAGCAGTACTTC	CASRSILAGDYEQYF
TRBD2	TRBV10-3	TRBJ2-7	14	NA	TGTGCCACGGGGATAGCGGGGGCTCTCTACGAGCAGTACTTC	CATGIAGALYEQYF
NA	TRBV11-2	TRBJ2-2	16	few	TGTGCCAGCAGCTTAAGGGACACGGCGACGGGCGGGGAGCTGTTTTTT	CASSLRDTATGGELFF
TRBD1	TRBV5-1	TRBJ2-7	14	NA	TGCGCCAGCAGGTTCGATGGGGACAGCTACGAGCAGTACTTC	CASRFDGDSYEQYF
NA	TRBV6-6	TRBJ1-2	13	NA	TGTGCCAGCAGCGATAGCTTGGAGGTCGGCTACACCTTC	CASSDSLEVGYTF
TRBD1	TRBV13	TRBJ2-3	17	NA	TGTGCCAGCAGCTTATTGGCTGGGACAGGGCGCACAGATACGCAGTATTTT	CASSLLAGTGRTDTQYF
TRBD2	TRBV5-1	TRBJ2-7	17	NA	TGCGCCAGCAGCCTTGGGTCGGCTAGCGGGAGCTCCTACGAGCAGTACTTC	CASSLGSASGSSYEQYF
NA	TRBV10-1	TRBJ2-1	13	NA	TGCGCCAGCAGCGCAACAGGGGTCGGGGGACAGTTCTTC	CASSATGVGGQFF
NA	TRBV5-6	TRBJ2-3	16	NA	TGTGCCAGCAGCTTGGGCCTACGGGGGGCCGGGGATACGCAGTATTTT	CASSLGLRGAGDTQYF
TRBD1	TRBV19	TRBJ1-1	14	NA	TGTGCCAGTAGTACAAGACAGGGAGTCACTGAAGCTTTCTTT	CASSTRQGVTEAFF
TRBD2	TRBV7-6	TRBJ2-5	16	NA	TGTGCCAGCAGCTTGGGACTAGCGGGGTTCCAAGAGACCCAGTACTTC	CASSLGLAGFQETQYF
TRBD1	TRBV2	TRBJ2-7	12	NA	TGTGCCAGCAGCTCGACAGGGATCGAGCAGTACTTC	CASSSTGIEQYF
TRBD2	TRBV9	TRBJ2-5	17	NA	TGTGCCAGCAGCGTAGCCGTCTGGCGGGGGTACGGGGAGACCCAGTACTTC	CASSVAVWRGYGETQYF
TRBD2	TRBV5-4	TRBJ2-5	15	NA	TGTGCCAGCAGCCCCAGGGAGGGAGCCTCGGAGACCCAGTACTTC	CASSPREGASETQYF
TRBD1	TRBV5-1	TRBJ1-1	13	NA	TGCGCCAGCAGCACAGGACAGGGCTATGAAGCTTTCTTT	CASSTGQGYEAFF
TRBD1	TRBV19	TRBJ2-4	14	NA	TGTGCCAGTAGTAAAGGGACAGGGGAAAACATTCAGTACTTC	CASSKGTGENIQYF
NA	TRBV30	TRBJ2-5	13	NA	TGTGCCTGGAATCAGCAGGCCCCAGAGACCCAGTACTTC	CAWNQQAPETQYF
TRBD1	TRBV5-1	TRBJ2-7	15	NA	TGCGCCAGCATTCCGGGACAGGGAGACTCCTACGAGCAGTACTTC	CASIPGQGDSYEQYF
TRBD1	TRBV19	TRBJ1-2	15	NA	TGTGCCAGTTCACAGGGGGCCATTAATGACTATGGCTACACCTTC	CASSQGAINDYGYTF
TRBD2	TRBV30	TRBJ2-1	18	once	TGTGCCTGGAGTGTACGCAGAGCGGGGGGGCTCGACTACAATGAGCAGTTCTTC	CAWSVRRAGGLDYNEQFF
NA	TRBV6-1	TRBJ1-4	17	once	TGTGCCAGCAGTCAAGGACGGCTCACCGTCCAGGATGAAAAACTGTTTTTT	CASSQGRLTVQDEKLFF
TRBD2	TRBV18	TRBJ2-2	15	NA	TGTGCCAGCTCGGTAGCGGGAGACAGGACCGGGGAGCTGTTTTTT	CASSVAGDRTGELFF
TRBD2	TRBV18	TRBJ2-4	19	NA	TGTGCCAGCTCAGGCGGGACTAGCGGGGCGAAACGCACCAAAAACATTCAGTACTTC	CASSGGTSGAKRTKNIQYF
TRBD2	TRBV27	TRBJ2-1	13	NA	TGTGCCAGCAGTCGTAGCGGGGGGGCTTTCTTGGTCTTC	CASSRSGGAFLVF
NA	TRBV25-1	TRBJ2-2	15	NA	TGTGCCAGCAGTGAATGGCGGAGGGGAACCGGGGAGCTGTTTTTT	CASSEWRRGTGELFF
NA	TRBV6-1	TRBJ1-3	14	few	TGTGCCAGCAGCGACACTGGCTCTGGAAACACCATATATTTT	CASSDTGSGNTIYF
TRBD1	TRBV19	TRBJ2-2	14	NA	TGTGCCAGCCTTCAGGGGGCCCTCACCGGGGAGCTGTTTTTT	CASLQGALTGELFF
NA	TRBV5-6	TRBJ2-7	14	NA	TGTGCCAGCAGTACTTCTTCCGAGTCCTACGAGCAGTACTTC	CASSTSSESYEQYF
TRBD1	TRBV2	TRBJ1-2	16	NA	TGTGCCAGCAGTGTTGGAGGGACAGAAGCTAACTATGGCTACACCTTC	CASSVGGTEANYGYTF
NA	TRBV21-1	TRBJ1-5	15	NA	TGTGCCAGCAGCAAAGCGCTAGGCTTCAATCAGCCCCAGCATTTT	CASSKALGFNQPQHF
NA	TRBV9	TRBJ2-7	14	NA	TGTGCCAGCAGCCCACGGGCAGGGGCCGACGAGCAGTACTTC	CASSPRAGADEQYF
TRBD1	TRBV2	TRBJ1-5	19	NA	TGTGCCAGCAGTGTGAGGGACAGCCGAGCCTTTTATAGCAATCAGCCCCAGCATTTT	CASSVRDSRAFYSNQPQHF